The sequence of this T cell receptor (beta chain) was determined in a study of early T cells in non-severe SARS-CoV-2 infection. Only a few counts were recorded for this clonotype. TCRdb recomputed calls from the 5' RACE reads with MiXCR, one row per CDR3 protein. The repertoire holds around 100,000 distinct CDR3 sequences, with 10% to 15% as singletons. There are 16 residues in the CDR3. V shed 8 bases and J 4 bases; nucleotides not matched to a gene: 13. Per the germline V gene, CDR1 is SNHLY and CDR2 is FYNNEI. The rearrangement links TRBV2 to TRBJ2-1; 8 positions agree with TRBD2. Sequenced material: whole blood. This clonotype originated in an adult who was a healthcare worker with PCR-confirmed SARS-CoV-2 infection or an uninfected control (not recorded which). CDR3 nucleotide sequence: TGTGCCAGCGGGGACTCGGCTAGCGGGTTGTACAATGAGCAGTTCTTC. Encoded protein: CASGDSASGLYNEQFF.